This T cell receptor (beta chain) originates from a study of T cell responses to AZD1222 COVID-19 vaccine. The overall study: Pooling was applied to second doses at about 4 or about 12 weeks.

Profiled with immunoSEQ multiplex PCR; TCRdb holds only in-frame clones, not every one. Of around 72,000 clones in the sample, over 75% are singletons; the top ten hold around 24%. As to this clone: Its antigen is unknown.

Points from the study as a whole: Among the donors, most were white British and more were female, and clonal diversity was possibly underestimated.

The V end was cut by 2 bases, the J end by 6 bases, with 7 bases between. Germline V gene sequence: CDR1 SGHAT, CDR2 FQDESV (reference sequence). The CDR3 contains 12 residues. The rearrangement uses TRBV11-1 and TRBJ1-1; possibly TRBD1 for D (5 bases). The clonotype originates from an adult in good health. This material consisted of peripheral blood, taken on day 0 of AZD1222 vaccination. The CDR3 reads CASSLQGSEAFF. CDR3 coding DNA: TGTGCCAGCAGCTTACAGGGTTCTGAAGCTTTCTTT.